Below, 27 T cell receptor beta chains from the same sample are listed, as sequenced in a study of response to subunit inactivated influenza vaccine. TCRdb used MiXCR to reprocess the RT-PCR reads, holding one entry per CDR3 protein. The sample holds roughly 650,000 distinct CDR3 sequences, about 15% seen once. Source: PBMCs from blood, taken 14 days before vaccination. These receptors came from a middle-aged man who received an inactivated influenza vaccine.

At least ten counts were recorded for this clonotype. J is TRBJ2-7 and V is TRBV11-2, with D possibly being TRBD2 (6 bases). V was cut by 0 bases and J by 5 bases, with 26 bases left in between. This CDR3 has 19 residues. Germline CDR1 and CDR2: SGHAT and FQNNGV. The DNA of the CDR3 is TGTGCCAGCAGCTTAGACCGGGGCCCACGCGGGATGGTTCCCCACGAGCAGTACTTC. Translated, it gives CASSLDRGPRGMVPHEQYF.

This clonotype was picked up a small number of times. The chain is built from TRBV4-1 and TRBJ1-5, with D possibly matching TRBD1 (6 bases). The CDR3 runs to 16 residues. Deletions cut 1 base from V and 3 bases from J, with 13 bases between. Germline CDR1 and CDR2: MGHRA and YSYEKL. The CDR3 DNA sequence: TGCGCCAGCAGCCAAGGCCCAGGGGCCTTCAATCAGCCCCAGCATTTT. This sequence encodes CASSQGPGAFNQPQHF.

The rearrangement links TRBV24-1 to TRBJ2-3, with D uncertain. V gave up 9 bases and J gave up 4 bases, with 4 bases separating them. Germline assignment: CDR1 KGHDR and CDR2 SFDVKD. The CDR3 runs 10 residues. CDR3 loop: CATGADTQYF. DNA for the CDR3: TGTGCCACCGGGGCAGATACGCAGTATTTT.

The chain recombines TRBV5-1 with TRBJ1-5; tentatively, D is TRBD1 (6 bases). Deletions cut 0 bases from V and 1 base from J, with 11 bases between. Germline CDR1 and CDR2: SGHRS and YFSETQ. CDR3 length: 16 residues. The CDR3 is CASSLGAQGSNQPQHF. The CDR3 coding sequence is TGCGCCAGCAGCTTGGGGGCACAGGGCAGCAATCAGCCCCAGCATTTT.

This sequence joins TRBV4-3 and TRBJ2-7, with 7 bases that match TRBD1. Germline lookup yields CDR1 LGHNA and CDR2 YSLEER. This CDR3 has 16 residues. With 4 bases clipped from V and 3 bases from J, the junction kept 12 bases outside the gene matches. CDR3 residues: CASSRDQTGRVYEQYF. CDR3 DNA: TGCGCCAGCAGCCGGGACCAGACAGGGCGAGTCTACGAGCAGTACTTC.

On this clonotype: A junction end diverges from the germline sequence, so it may reflect a read error. The V gene is TRBV10-3, the J gene TRBJ2-7; the D is unclear. Germline lookup yields CDR1 ENHRY and CDR2 SYGVKD. CDR3 length: 13 residues. The CDR3 loop is CPISERASYEQYF. For the CDR3, the DNA is TGTCCCATCAGTGAACGGGCTTCCTACGAGCAGTACTTC.

The CDR3 nucleotides are TGCGCCAGCAGCCAAGTCCAGAGTCCTACCTACGAGCAGTACTTC. Encoded protein: CASSQVQSPTYEQYF. The rearrangement joins TRBV4-1 to TRBJ2-7, with D uncertain. Germline-derived CDR1 and CDR2 are MGHRA and YSYEKL. Trimming shortened V by 1 base and J by 2 bases, and 12 bases separated the two germline ends. CDR3 length: 15 amino acids.

The CDR3 sequence is CSARDQLLGDTQYF. CDR3 coding DNA: TGCAGTGCTAGAGATCAGCTTCTCGGAGATACGCAGTATTTT. The genes are TRBV20-1 and TRBJ2-3; D gene uncertain. The CDR3 is 14 residues long. V dropped 0 bases and J dropped 5 bases, with 12 bases sitting between them. The germline V gene encodes CDR1 DFQATT and CDR2 SNEGSKA (reference sequence).

As regards this clonotype: Mismatch with germline at one junction end may stem from a read error. In DNA, the CDR3 is TGTCCCAGCAGTTTTGGAGGGGAAAAACTGTTTTTT. This translates into CPSSFGGEKLFF. This rearrangement joins TRBV12-3 or TRBV12-4 to TRBJ1-4; no clear D. The CDR3 is 12 residues long.

This chain joins TRBV4-1 and TRBJ2-7; either TRBD1 or TRBD2 may supply D (5 bases each). The CDR3 is 14 residues long. Germline lookup yields CDR1 MGHRA and CDR2 YSYEKL. Trimming shortened V by 1 base and J by 7 bases, and 14 bases separated the two germline ends. The chain's CDR3 is CASSQGNGAGEQYF. CDR3 DNA: TGCGCCAGCAGCCAAGGGAACGGGGCTGGGGAGCAGTACTTC.

This sequence joins TRBV7-6 and TRBJ2-7; D not resolved. The germline V gene has CDR1 SGHVS and CDR2 FNYEAQ. The CDR3 covers 13 residues. V was clipped by 5 bases and J by 0 bases, with 8 bases between them. The CDR3 coding sequence is TGTGCCAGCAGCCAGAGTCCCTCCTACGAGCAGTACTTC. Translating it yields CASSQSPSYEQYF.

This clonotype was found a few times. The rearrangement links TRBV6-2 or TRBV6-3 to TRBJ2-2; no definite D call. Germline assignment: CDR1 MNHEY and CDR2 SVGEGT. The CDR3 has 17 amino acids. Trimming shortened V by 0 bases and J by 1 base, and 12 bases separated the two germline ends. In DNA form, the CDR3 reads TGTGCCAGCAGTTACTCGTTGCAGGCGAGGAACACCGGGGAGCTGTTTTTT. Translation gives CASSYSLQARNTGELFF.

The genes are TRBV29-1 and TRBJ2-7; D may be TRBD1 (5 bases). This CDR3 is built from 13 residues. Germline assignment: CDR1 SQVTM and CDR2 ANQGSEA. V lost 4 bases to trimming and J lost 0 bases, with 10 bases between them. CDR3 in DNA: TGCAGCGTTGGGACATGGAGCTCCTACGAGCAGTACTTC. This sequence encodes CSVGTWSSYEQYF.

The chain recombines TRBV4-3 with TRBJ2-5; D not certain. The CDR3 extends over 14 amino acids. V gave up 2 bases and J gave up 0 bases, with 7 bases separating them. Germline values: CDR1 LGHNA, CDR2 YSLEER. This chain's CDR3 is CASSQLQYQETQYF. Written as DNA, the CDR3 is TGCGCCAGCAGCCAACTGCAGTACCAAGAGACCCAGTACTTC.

The CDR3 DNA is TGTGCCAGCAGTTACCGGACAAGCCTCTATGGCTACACCTTC. Translated: CASSYRTSLYGYTF. The chain is built from TRBV6-5 and TRBJ1-2, with D possibly TRBD1 on 5 matching bases. Germline V gene data show CDR1 as MNHEY and CDR2 as SVGAGI. Between the trimmed V and J ends, which lost 2 bases and 4 bases, there was a span of 11 bases. This CDR3 contains 14 residues.

This chain uses TRBV10-3 with TRBJ2-3; 10 bases agree with TRBD2. V lost 4 bases and J lost 3; bases outside the gene matches: 4. Germline V gene sequence: CDR1 ENHRY, CDR2 SYGVKD. This CDR3 spans 15 amino acids. DNA for the CDR3: TGTGCCATCAGTGGCGGGACTAGCGCGACAGATACGCAGTATTTT. Translated, it gives CAISGGTSATDTQYF.

This clonotype was detected a few times. V usage is TRBV29-1 and J usage is TRBJ2-7; D is undetermined. From germline, CDR1 is SQVTM and CDR2 ANQGSEA. The CDR3 runs to 11 residues. V dropped 2 bases and J dropped 0 bases, with 2 bases sitting between them. As DNA, the CDR3 is TGCAGCGTTGAATCCTCCTACGAGCAGTACTTC. Translated: CSVESSYEQYF.

The gene calls are TRBV12-3 or TRBV12-4 and TRBJ2-7; weak D call: TRBD2 (7 bases). The CDR3 has 15 amino acids. The ends were cut back, 5 bases at V and 3 bases at J, with 17 bases in the middle. The CDR3 sequence: CASSKRGGPSYEQYF. CDR3 DNA: TGTGCCAGCAGTAAAAGGGGGGGACCCAGCTACGAGCAGTACTTC.

This clonotype was seen more than once but under ten times. The J gene is TRBJ2-1, the V gene TRBV4-3; tentative D call: TRBD1 (5 bases). Trimming took 6 bases from V and 5 from J, leaving 14 bases between them. This CDR3 has 14 residues. Germline assignment: CDR1 LGHNA and CDR2 YSLEER. For the CDR3, the DNA is TGCGCCAGCAGTCATGACAGAGAGAACAATGAGCAGTTCTTC. It encodes CASSHDRENNEQFF.

This sequence joins TRBV7-2 and TRBJ2-1, with 8 bases fitting TRBD2. CDR1 SGHTA and CDR2 FQGNSA come from the germline V gene. The CDR3 is made up of 15 amino acids. V shed 2 bases, J shed 4 bases, and the junction held 4 bases outside the gene matches. CDR3 nucleotide sequence: TGTGCCAGCAGCTTATTCCCTAGCGGGTACAATGAGCAGTTCTTC. This codes for CASSLFPSGYNEQFF.

This clonotype turned up a few times. The gene calls are TRBV6-6 and TRBJ2-1; D is ambiguous. With 3 bases removed from V and 11 bases from J, the gap between germline ends came to 8 bases. The CDR3 consists of 11 residues. In germline, CDR1 is MNHNY, CDR2 SVGAGI (reference sequence). The CDR3 coding sequence is TGTGCCAGCAGTTATAGTGAGAAGCAGTTCTTC. It yields the protein CASSYSEKQFF.

The sample holds a few counts of this clonotype. V is TRBV5-1 and J is TRBJ2-5; D is possibly TRBD2 (5 bases). V lost 0 bases and J lost 4, with 13 bases in between. CDR1 SGHRS and CDR2 YFSETQ come from the germline V gene. This CDR3 contains 15 residues. The CDR3 is CASSLAVGGRETQYF. The CDR3 nucleotides read TGCGCCAGCAGCTTGGCAGTAGGTGGGAGAGAGACCCAGTACTTC. The full variable domain, with the rest looked up from reference TRBV5-1 and TRBJ2-5, is KAGVTQTPRYLIKTRGQQVTLSCSPISGHRSVSWYQQTPGQGLQFLFEYFSETQRNKGNFPGRFSGRQFSNSRSEMNVSTLELGDSALYLCASSLAVGGRETQYFGPGTRLLVL.

The chain joins TRBV12-5 to TRBJ2-1; 9 bases agree with TRBD2. V shed 4 bases, J shed 1 base, and the junction held 17 bases outside the gene matches. This CDR3 has 20 residues. Germline V gene lookup returns CDR1 LGHNT and CDR2 FRNRAP. CDR3 amino acids: CASGSRPLGGRAGSYNEQFF. The CDR3 coding sequence is TGTGCTAGTGGTTCGAGGCCTTTGGGCGGGAGGGCTGGATCCTACAATGAGCAGTTCTTC.

This clonotype was counted many times. CDR3 protein: CASSSTGTGYNEQFF. CDR3 in DNA: TGTGCCAGCAGCTCGACCGGGACAGGGTACAATGAGCAGTTCTTC. V usage is TRBV7-2 and J usage is TRBJ2-1; 9 positions agree with TRBD1. Trimming removed 4 bases from V and 4 bases from J; junction bases left unmatched: 5. This CDR3 comprises 15 residues. The germline V gene has CDR1 SGHTA and CDR2 FQGNSA.

V is TRBV9 and J is TRBJ2-7, with 9 positions matching TRBD1. Trimming cost V 4 bases and J 7 bases; bases outside gene matches: 6. Germline V gives CDR1 SGDLS, CDR2 YYNGEE. CDR3 length: 13 residues. CDR3 sequence (DNA): TGTGCCAGCAGCTTCCAGGGACAGGGTGAGCAGTACTTC. It encodes CASSFQGQGEQYF.

This clonotype was seen a handful of times. The chain uses TRBV18 and TRBJ2-1; 7 bases match TRBD2. The V gene end was trimmed by 5 bases and the J gene end by 4 bases; junction bases not matched to a gene: 11. Germline V gene lookup returns CDR1 KGHSH and CDR2 LQKENI. This CDR3 has 16 residues. DNA for the CDR3: TGTGCCAGCTCAGTCTTGGCTAGCGGTGCATACAATGAGCAGTTCTTC. This gives the protein CASSVLASGAYNEQFF. Full variable domain (outside the CDR3, taken from reference TRBV18 and TRBJ2-1): NAGVMQNPRHLVRRRGQEARLRCSPMKGHSHVYWYRQLPEEGLKFMVYLQKENIIDESGMPKERFSAEFPKEGPSILRIQQVVRGDSAAYFCASSVLASGAYNEQFFGPGTRLTVL.

This clonotype was seen at least ten times. The V gene is TRBV14, the J gene TRBJ2-2; 9 bases line up with TRBD2. The germline CDR1 and CDR2 sequences are SGHDN and FVKESK. V dropped 1 base and J dropped 4; count of bases not matched to a gene: 4. The CDR3 consists of 16 residues. The CDR3 sequence is CASSQGTSVSTGELFF. DNA of the CDR3: TGTGCCAGCAGCCAAGGGACTAGCGTCAGCACCGGGGAGCTGTTTTTT.